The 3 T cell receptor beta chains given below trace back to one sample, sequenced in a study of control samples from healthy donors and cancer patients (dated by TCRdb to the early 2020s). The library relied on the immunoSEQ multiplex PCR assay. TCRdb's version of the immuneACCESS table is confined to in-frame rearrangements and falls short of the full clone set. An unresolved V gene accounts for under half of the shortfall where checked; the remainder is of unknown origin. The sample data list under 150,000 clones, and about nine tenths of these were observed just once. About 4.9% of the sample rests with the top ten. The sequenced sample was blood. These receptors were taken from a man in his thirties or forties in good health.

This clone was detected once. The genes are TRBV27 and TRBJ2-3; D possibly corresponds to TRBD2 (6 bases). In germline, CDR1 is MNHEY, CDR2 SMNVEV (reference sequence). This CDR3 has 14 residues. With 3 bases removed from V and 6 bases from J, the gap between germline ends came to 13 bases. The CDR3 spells CASSLEGLRDTQYF. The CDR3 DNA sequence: TGTGCCAGCAGTTTGGAGGGGCTGAGGGATACGCAGTATTTT.

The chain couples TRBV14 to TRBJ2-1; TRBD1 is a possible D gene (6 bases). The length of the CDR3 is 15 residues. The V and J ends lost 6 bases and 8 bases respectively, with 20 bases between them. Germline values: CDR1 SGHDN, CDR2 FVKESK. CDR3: CASSLFDRSWYEQFF. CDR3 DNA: TGTGCCAGCAGTCTATTTGACAGGTCCTGGTATGAGCAGTTCTTC.

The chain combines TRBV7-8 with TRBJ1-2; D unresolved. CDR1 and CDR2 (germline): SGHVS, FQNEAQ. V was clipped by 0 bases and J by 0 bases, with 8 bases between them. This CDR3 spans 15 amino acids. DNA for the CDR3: TGTGCCAGCAGCTTAGCGCTAGAAGCTAACTATGGCTACACCTTC. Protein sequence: CASSLALEANYGYTF.